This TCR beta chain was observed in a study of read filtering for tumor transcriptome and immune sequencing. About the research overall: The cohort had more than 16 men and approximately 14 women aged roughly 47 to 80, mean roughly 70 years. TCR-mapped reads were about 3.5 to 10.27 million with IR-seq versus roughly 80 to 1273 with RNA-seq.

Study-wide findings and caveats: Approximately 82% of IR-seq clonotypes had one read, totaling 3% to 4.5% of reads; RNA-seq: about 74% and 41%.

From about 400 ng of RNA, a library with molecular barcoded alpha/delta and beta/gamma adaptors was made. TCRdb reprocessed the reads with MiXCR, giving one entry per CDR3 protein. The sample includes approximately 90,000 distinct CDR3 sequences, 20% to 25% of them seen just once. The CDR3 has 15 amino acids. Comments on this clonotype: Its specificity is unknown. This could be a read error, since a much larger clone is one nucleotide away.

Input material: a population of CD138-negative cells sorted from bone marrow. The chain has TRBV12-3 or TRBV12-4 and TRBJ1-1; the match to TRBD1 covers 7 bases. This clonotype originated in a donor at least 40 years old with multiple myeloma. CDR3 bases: TGTGCCAGCTGTTTTCACAGGGGCATGAACACTGAAGCTTTCTTT. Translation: CASCFHRGMNTEAFF.